This passage covers 30 T cell receptor beta chains from one sample sequenced in a study of blood T cell repertoires in COVID-19 (TCRdb year 2020). The method was the immunoSEQ multiplex PCR assay. This is the immuneACCESS table as TCRdb keeps it, with only in-frame sequences that have V and J called. A part of the clones is gone; compared with another copy, unresolved V genes explain less than half, and the rest is unexplained. The sample table lists about 130,000 clones, around 86% of them with a count of one. Jointly, the top ten make up 15% to 20% of the sample. The sample was PBMCs or T cells enriched from blood (not recorded which). Receptors were obtained from a man aged 25-45 years who had recovered from COVID-19.

This rearrangement joins TRBV4-1 to TRBJ2-1; D uncertain. Trimming cost V 1 base and J 5 bases, with 6 bases left between them. The CDR3 consists of 13 residues. Per germline, CDR1 MGHRA and CDR2 YSYEKL. The CDR3 reads CASSQALNNEQFF. CDR3 coding DNA: TGCGCCAGCAGCCAAGCCCTAAACAATGAGCAGTTCTTC.

The rearrangement uses TRBV5-5 and TRBJ2-3; 7 bases match TRBD1. CDR1 and CDR2 (germline): SGHKS, YYEKEE (reference sequence). After removal of 2 bases from V and 0 bases from J, the junction contained 6 bases not matched to a gene. CDR3 length equals 16 residues. CDR3 DNA: TGTGCCAGCAGCTTCAGACCGACAGGGAGCACAGATACGCAGTATTTT. Amino acid sequence: CASSFRPTGSTDTQYF. Looking up the rest from reference TRBV5-5 and TRBJ2-3 gives the full variable domain: DAGVTQSPTHLIKTRGQQVTLRCSPISGHKSVSWYQQVLGQGPQFIFQYYEKEERGRGNFPDRFSARQFPNYSSELNVNALLLGDSALYLCASSFRPTGSTDTQYFGPGTRLTVL.

The CDR3 loop is CASSQGRLAGKETQYF. The CDR3 nucleotides are TGTGCCAGCAGCCAAGGGCGACTAGCGGGGAAAGAGACCCAGTACTTC. This chain connects TRBV3-1 (or the pseudogene TRBV3-2) to TRBJ2-5, with 11 bases matching TRBD2. J was trimmed by 3 bases and V by 1 base; bases with no gene match: 4. From germline, CDR1 is LGHDT and CDR2 YNNKEL (reference sequence). This CDR3 region has 16 residues.

The chain has TRBV3-1 (or the pseudogene TRBV3-2) and TRBJ2-2; the match to TRBD1 covers 11 bases. Per the germline V gene, CDR1 is LGHDT and CDR2 is YNNKEL (reference sequence). The CDR3 spans 15 residues. Trimming took 4 bases from V and 5 from J; bases not matched to a gene: 3. The CDR3 protein is CASSLGTGGTGELFF. Here the CDR3 DNA reads TGTGCCAGCAGCCTCGGGACAGGGGGAACCGGGGAGCTGTTTTTT.

The rearrangement joins TRBV12-3 or TRBV12-4 to TRBJ1-1; a weak D match, TRBD1 (5 bases). CDR3 size: 12 residues. Trimming removed 7 bases at V and 7 bases at J, with 13 bases between. The chain's CDR3 is CASTPGHNEAFF. The CDR3 coding sequence is TGTGCCAGCACCCCCGGACACAATGAAGCTTTCTTT.

The V and J genes are TRBV27 and TRBJ2-1; 14 bases line up with TRBD2. Germline V gives CDR1 MNHEY, CDR2 SMNVEV (reference sequence). The junction had 10 bases not matched to a gene; V was cut back by 6 bases and J by 9 bases. This CDR3 is 16 amino acids long. The CDR3 coding sequence is TGTGCCAGCAGACCCTCCGGGACTAGCGGGAGAGGTGAGCAGTTCTTC. Protein product: CASRPSGTSGRGEQFF.

This clone was counted once. V and J are TRBV6-1 and TRBJ2-7; 10 nucleotides match TRBD1. Germline V gives CDR1 MNHNS, CDR2 SASEGT. V was clipped by 1 base and J by 3 bases; unmatched bases: 0. The CDR3 is made up of 14 amino acids. In DNA, the CDR3 is TGTGCCAGCAGTGAAGGGACAGGGGGCTACGAGCAGTACTTC. Amino acid sequence: CASSEGTGGYEQYF.

V usage is TRBV23-1 and J usage is TRBJ1-4, with 10 bases lining up with TRBD1. TRBV23-1 is labeled an ORF, and its function is uncertain. The CDR3 spans 14 residues. With 3 bases clipped from V and 8 bases from J, the junction kept 3 bases outside the gene matches. This CDR3 is CASSQGQGREKLFF. The CDR3 nucleotides are TGCGCCAGCAGTCAGGGACAGGGGAGGGAAAAACTGTTTTTT.

The chain carries TRBV2 and TRBJ2-7; 8 bases are a match to TRBD1. The CDR3 is made up of 13 amino acids. Germline V gives CDR1 SNHLY, CDR2 FYNNEI. V dropped 7 bases and J dropped 5; count of bases not matched to a gene: 7. CDR3: CASTGQVWDEQYF. For the CDR3, the DNA is TGTGCCAGCACGGGACAGGTTTGGGACGAGCAGTACTTC.

The V gene is TRBV4-2, the J gene TRBJ2-7, with 9 bases identical to TRBD2. The CDR3 loop spans 15 amino acids. V lost 1 base, J lost 4 bases, and 5 bases stayed unmatched. Germline V CDR1 and CDR2: LGHNA, YNFKEQ. The DNA of the CDR3 is TGTGCCAGCAGCCAAGGCCTAGCGGGACCTTACGAGCAGTACTTC. Amino acid sequence: CASSQGLAGPYEQYF.

V is TRBV10-3 and J is TRBJ2-3; TRBD2 agrees at 15 bases. Germline V gene data show CDR1 as ENHRY and CDR2 as SYGVKD. CDR3 size: 18 residues. Germline trimming cut 0 bases from V and 0 bases from J; bases unmatched to any gene: 1. This CDR3 is CAISESGTSGRSTDTQYF. The DNA of the CDR3 is TGTGCCATCAGTGAGTCCGGGACTAGCGGGAGGAGCACAGATACGCAGTATTTT.

The J gene is TRBJ1-1, the V gene TRBV5-4; 8 bases align to TRBD1. CDR3 length equals 14 residues. The V gene end was trimmed by 5 bases and the J gene end by 0 bases; junction bases not matched to a gene: 3. In germline, CDR1 is SGHNT, CDR2 YYREEE (reference sequence). The CDR3 sequence: CASRPTGVNTEAFF. In DNA, the CDR3 is TGTGCCAGCAGACCGACAGGGGTGAACACTGAAGCTTTCTTT.

The V gene is TRBV19, the J gene TRBJ2-5; D not resolved. Germline V gene lookup returns CDR1 LNHDA and CDR2 SQIVND (reference sequence). This CDR3 is 13 amino acids long. V lost 3 bases to trimming and J lost 2 bases, with 7 bases between them. Written as DNA, the CDR3 is TGTGCCAGTAGTATCCAGGTTCAAGAGACCCAGTACTTC. The encoded protein is CASSIQVQETQYF.

CDR3: CASTGTPTYEQYF. CDR3 bases: TGTGCCAGCACCGGGACTCCTACCTACGAGCAGTACTTC. The chain couples TRBV6-5 to TRBJ2-7, with D perhaps TRBD2 (6 bases). Deletions cut 7 bases from V and 2 bases from J, with 12 bases between. CDR1 is MNHEY, CDR2 SVGAGI, per germline. CDR3 length: 13 residues.

The chain has TRBV6-5 and TRBJ1-3, with a possible D match to TRBD1 (5 bases). The CDR3 has 14 residues. V was shortened by 8 bases and J by 0 bases, with 11 bases between the two germline ends. From germline, CDR1 is MNHEY and CDR2 SVGAGI. The CDR3 nucleotides read TGTGCCAGCGTCCAGGGCCACTCTGGAAACACCATATATTTT. Protein product: CASVQGHSGNTIYF.

The chain joins TRBV29-1 to TRBJ2-3; 7 bases line up with TRBD1. V dropped 3 bases and J dropped 4; count of bases not matched to a gene: 4. Germline V gene lookup returns CDR1 SQVTM and CDR2 ANQGSEA. The CDR3 is 13 residues long. The CDR3 protein is CSVEGQKADTQYF. CDR3 nucleotides: TGCAGCGTTGAGGGACAGAAGGCAGATACGCAGTATTTT.

The chain has TRBV5-6 and TRBJ2-7, with no clear D. Germline V gene sequence: CDR1 SGHDT, CDR2 YYEEEE. The V end lost 0 bases, the J end lost 2 bases, and 9 bases lay between the germline ends. The CDR3 totals 14 residues. The CDR3 DNA sequence: TGTGCCAGCAGCTTGGTGCAACATGCCTACGAGCAGTACGTC. Protein sequence: CASSLVQHAYEQYV.

This chain joins TRBV2 and TRBJ1-4; D call uncertain. The CDR3 runs to 15 residues. Germline-derived CDR1 and CDR2 are SNHLY and FYNNEI. Trimming cost V 7 bases and J 0 bases, with 12 bases left between them. Written as DNA, the CDR3 is TGTGCCAGCACAATGCCCGGTGCAACTAATGAAAAACTGTTTTTT. This gives the protein CASTMPGATNEKLFF.

The chain links TRBV14 to TRBJ2-7, with a weak D call TRBD2 (5 bases). Germline V lookup: CDR1 SGHDN, CDR2 FVKESK. The CDR3 is 13 amino acids. The germline V and J ends were trimmed by 1 base and 5 bases, with 9 bases remaining between them. CDR3 protein: CASSQGRYHEQYV. The CDR3 DNA sequence: TGTGCCAGCAGCCAAGGGAGGTACCACGAGCAGTACGTC.

V is TRBV9 and J is TRBJ1-1; the match to TRBD1 covers 9 bases. CDR3 length: 16 residues. Germline V gene data show CDR1 as SGDLS and CDR2 as YYNGEE. With 0 bases clipped from V and 1 base from J, the junction kept 4 bases outside the gene matches. CDR3 in DNA: TGTGCCAGCAGCGTAGGCGGGACAGGGTCGAACACTGAAGCTTTCTTT. Encoded protein: CASSVGGTGSNTEAFF. Based on the CDR3 plus reference TRBV9 and TRBJ1-1, the full variable domain is DSGVTQTPKHLITATGQRVTLRCSPRSGDLSVYWYQQSLDQGLQFLIQYYNGEERAKGNILERFSAQQFPDLHSELNLSSLELGDSALYFCASSVGGTGSNTEAFFGQGTRLTVV.

The genes are TRBV19 and TRBJ1-1; D not certain. Germline V lookup: CDR1 LNHDA, CDR2 SQIVND (reference sequence). CDR3 size: 14 residues. V lost 2 bases and J 0 bases, leaving 7 bases between the germline ends. This chain's CDR3 is CASSIPGMNTEAFF. The CDR3 DNA follows: TGTGCCAGTAGTATACCAGGAATGAACACTGAAGCTTTCTTT.

The chain recombines TRBV7-9 with TRBJ1-2, with D perhaps TRBD1 (5 bases). Germline-derived CDR1 and CDR2 are SEHNR and FQNEAQ (reference sequence). Trimming shortened V by 6 bases and J by 5 bases, and 16 bases separated the two germline ends. The CDR3 consists of 14 residues. The CDR3 DNA sequence: TGTGCCAGCAGTCCCCCCGGCGGGGGTTATGGCTACACCTTC. Residues: CASSPPGGGYGYTF.

This clone was seen more than once but under ten times. The chain recombines TRBV5-1 with TRBJ2-2, with TRBD1 matching over 8 bases. The germline V gene has CDR1 SGHRS and CDR2 YFSETQ. The CDR3 extends over 14 amino acids. Trimming at V came to 2 bases and at J to 8 bases, leaving 5 bases not matched to a gene. CDR3 bases: TGCGCCAGCAGCTTCGGACAGGGTCCGGGGGAGCTGTTTTTT. Its protein is CASSFGQGPGELFF.

The chain uses TRBV7-6 and TRBJ2-7, with a tentative D call TRBD1 (5 bases). The CDR3 length is 15 residues. V gave up 5 bases and J gave up 2 bases, with 16 bases separating them. Germline V gene sequence: CDR1 SGHVS, CDR2 FNYEAQ. CDR3 bases: TGTGCCAGCAGCGAAGGGGATGGGTCGCCCTACGAGCAGTACGTC. As protein: CASSEGDGSPYEQYV.

This chain links TRBV2 with TRBJ2-1; 7 nucleotides match TRBD1. Trimming removed 0 bases from V and 0 bases from J; junction bases left unmatched: 8. Germline-derived CDR1 and CDR2 are SNHLY and FYNNEI. This CDR3 contains 18 residues. CDR3 protein: CASSEAPGQSFSYNEQFF. CDR3 sequence (DNA): TGTGCCAGCAGTGAAGCACCGGGACAGTCCTTCTCCTACAATGAGCAGTTCTTC.

The rearrangement links TRBV7-3 to TRBJ2-3, with a tentative D call TRBD2 (7 bases). Trimming left V 2 bases short and J 0 bases short, with 18 bases between. This CDR3 is built from 18 residues. Germline V gene sequence: CDR1 SGHTA, CDR2 FQGTGA. The CDR3 DNA follows: TGTGCCAGCAGCTTAGACGGGGGGCACTCAGAAAGCACAGATACGCAGTATTTT. Translation gives CASSLDGGHSESTDTQYF.

This clone occurred a few times. The chain is built from TRBV30 and TRBJ1-5; tentative D call: TRBD1 (5 bases). CDR3 length equals 14 residues. Trimming took off 2 bases at V and 4 bases at J, with 12 bases between the two ends. Per the germline V gene, CDR1 is GTSNPN and CDR2 is SVGIG (reference sequence). The CDR3 loop reads CAWSPDTFNQPQHF. The CDR3 DNA is TGTGCCTGGAGTCCGGACACATTTAATCAGCCCCAGCATTTT.

There are a few counts of this clone. The V call is TRBV5-1, the J call TRBJ2-2; D is possibly TRBD1 (5 bases). CDR1 and CDR2 (germline): SGHRS, YFSETQ. Trimming removed 9 bases from V and 1 base from J, with 13 bases in between. The CDR3 has 14 residues. In DNA, the CDR3 is TGCGCCACCCAGCCAGGGAAGAACACCGGGGAGCTGTTTTTT. Encoded protein: CATQPGKNTGELFF.

This clone has only a few counts. The rearrangement links TRBV6-5 to TRBJ1-2; TRBD1 matches at 8 bases. Trimming took 2 bases from V and 5 from J; bases not matched to a gene: 10. CDR1 is MNHEY and CDR2 is SVGAGI in the germline V gene. The CDR3 contains 16 residues. As DNA, the CDR3 is TGTGCCAGCAGTTACCAGCCGGGACAGGCATTGTATGGCTACACCTTC. Translation: CASSYQPGQALYGYTF.

CDR3 residues: CASSDGQGDTEAFF. CDR3 nucleotide sequence: TGTGCCAGCAGTGACGGACAGGGAGACACTGAAGCTTTCTTT. The rearrangement links TRBV25-1 to TRBJ1-1, with 8 bases that match TRBD1. The CDR3 is 14 amino acids. Germline CDR1 MGHDK, CDR2 SYGVNS. Trimming at V came to 3 bases and at J to 3 bases, leaving 3 bases not matched to a gene.